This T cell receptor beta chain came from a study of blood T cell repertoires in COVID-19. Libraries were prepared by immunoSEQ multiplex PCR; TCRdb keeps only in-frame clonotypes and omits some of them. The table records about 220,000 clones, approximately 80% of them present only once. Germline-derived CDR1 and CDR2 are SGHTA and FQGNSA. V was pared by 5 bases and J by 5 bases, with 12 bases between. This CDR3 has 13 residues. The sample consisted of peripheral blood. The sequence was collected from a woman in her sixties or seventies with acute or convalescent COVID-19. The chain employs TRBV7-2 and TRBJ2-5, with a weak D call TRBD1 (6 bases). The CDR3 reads CASSPGARETQYF. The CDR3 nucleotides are TGTGCCAGCAGCCCAGGGGCCCGGGAGACCCAGTACTTC.